The rows below give T cell receptor beta chains drawn from one sample of a study of spatial heterogeneity in lung cancer. TCRdb independently ran MiXCR on the 5' RACE reads; one entry per CDR3 protein. This table holds roughly 9,300 distinct CDR3 sequences, more than 6% found once. The input for sequencing was normal lung tissue next to the tumor, taken at surgery. These receptors were collected from a male donor with early-stage non-small cell lung cancer. CDR3s include the opening cysteine and the closing phenylalanine or tryptophan. The D gene is left open where the match is weak. For some rows the clone size is stated as once, few or many, or as a class when expanded; others skip it.

.	TRBJ2-3	.	TRBV7-3	CASSLARGTDTQYF	TGTGCCAGCAGCTTGGCGCGGGGCACAGATACGCAGTATTTT
many	TRBJ1-3	.	TRBV6-5	CASSSTPGNTIYF	TGTGCCAGCAGTTCCACACCTGGAAACACCATATATTTT
many	TRBJ1-4	.	TRBV7-9	CASREQAHEKLFF	TGTGCCAGCAGGGAACAGGCCCATGAAAAACTGTTTTTT
medium-sized	TRBJ2-7	.	TRBV7-6	CASSLSSLTQDYEQYF	TGTGCCAGCAGCTTAAGCAGCTTAACACAGGACTACGAGCAGTACTTC
many	TRBJ1-2	.	TRBV6-5	CASSYSKTRGVNYGYTF	TGTGCCAGCAGTTACTCGAAAACGAGGGGGGTGAACTATGGCTACACCTTC
many	TRBJ2-7	TRBD1	TRBV27	CASSLLGQGGYEQYF	TGTGCCAGCAGTTTGTTGGGACAGGGAGGCTACGAGCAGTACTTC
many	TRBJ2-1	.	TRBV5-4	CASSPDSSSYNEQFF	TGTGCCAGCAGCCCTGACTCAAGCTCCTACAATGAGCAGTTCTTC
.	TRBJ2-1	TRBD2	TRBV7-2	CASSFTSGPYNEQFF	TGTGCCAGCAGCTTTACTAGCGGACCTTACAATGAGCAGTTCTTC
many	TRBJ2-3	.	TRBV3-1	CASSQDYRPDTQYF	TGTGCCAGCAGCCAAGATTACAGACCAGATACGCAGTATTTT
many	TRBJ2-1	TRBD1	TRBV6-6	CASSRDRGRNNEQFF	TGTGCCAGCAGCCGGGACAGGGGGCGTAACAATGAGCAGTTCTTC
.	TRBJ1-5	.	TRBV20-1	CSAGGGVVSNQPQHF	TGCAGTGCTGGGGGCGGGGTGGTGAGCAATCAGCCCCAGCATTTT
few	TRBJ1-2	.	TRBV10-3	CAGYGGNYGYTF	TGTGCCGGATACGGGGGTAACTATGGCTACACCTTC
few	TRBJ1-5	.	TRBV18	CASSPPGEGNQPQHF	TGTGCCAGCTCACCACCAGGGGAGGGCAATCAGCCCCAGCATTTT
many	TRBJ2-7	.	TRBV9	CASSRNSPYEQYF	TGTGCCAGCAGCAGGAACAGTCCCTACGAGCAGTACTTC
many	TRBJ1-1	.	TRBV20-1	CSAIRQAENEAFF	TGCAGTGCGATTCGACAGGCGGAGAATGAAGCTTTCTTT
.	TRBJ1-1	.	TRBV5-1	CASSMGTLNTEAFF	TGCGCCAGCAGCATGGGGACCCTGAACACTGAAGCTTTCTTT
many	TRBJ1-1	.	TRBV7-9	CASSLAPGEAFF	TGTGCCAGCAGCTTAGCCCCAGGTGAAGCTTTCTTT
.	TRBJ1-2	.	TRBV2	CASSGQVLVHGYTF	TGTGCCAGCAGTGGACAGGTACTGGTCCATGGCTACACCTTC
.	TRBJ2-3	.	TRBV2	CAASVSTDTQYF	TGTGCCGCGAGTGTGAGCACAGATACGCAGTATTTT
many	TRBJ1-1	.	TRBV30	CAWCLSGGGRNTEAFF	TGTGCCTGGTGCTTGTCTGGGGGGGGAAGGAACACTGAAGCTTTCTTT
.	TRBJ1-1	TRBD1	TRBV20-1	CSARDQGGELEAFF	TGCAGTGCTAGAGATCAAGGGGGCGAGCTTGAAGCTTTCTTT
many	TRBJ2-3	TRBD2	TRBV2	CASSEELLAGWTDTQYF	TGTGCCAGCAGTGAAGAGTTGCTAGCGGGGTGGACAGATACGCAGTATTTT
medium-sized	TRBJ2-2	.	TRBV28	CASRELSDRHSGELFF	TGTGCCAGCAGAGAGCTCAGCGACAGGCACTCCGGGGAGCTGTTTTTT
many	TRBJ2-1	TRBD1	TRBV6-1	CASISGDRVGNEQFF	TGTGCCAGCATCTCCGGGGACAGGGTGGGCAATGAGCAGTTCTTC
many	TRBJ2-5	TRBD1	TRBV18	CASSPLPGQGGSETQYF	TGTGCCAGCTCACCGCTACCTGGACAGGGAGGATCAGAGACCCAGTACTTC
many	TRBJ2-1	TRBD1	TRBV20-1	CSANDRGLYNEQFF	TGCAGTGCTAACGACAGGGGACTCTACAATGAGCAGTTCTTC
many	TRBJ2-5	TRBD2	TRBV20-1	CSARIGREVRETQYF	TGCAGTGCTAGAATTGGGCGGGAGGTCCGAGAGACCCAGTACTTC
many	TRBJ1-2	.	TRBV19	CASRPEEAGRHYGYTF	TGTGCCAGTCGCCCGGAGGAAGCAGGGAGGCACTATGGCTACACCTTC
many	TRBJ2-1	.	TRBV3-1	CASSQDSLEYEQFF	TGTGCCAGCAGCCAGGACAGTCTGGAGTATGAGCAGTTCTTC
many	TRBJ1-2	.	TRBV6-2/TRBV6-3	CASSYGSSTVLYGDTF	TGTGCCAGCAGTTACGGTTCTTCGACGGTACTATATGGCGACACCTTC
many	TRBJ2-2	TRBD2	TRBV7-2	CASLAGGYTGELFF	TGTGCCAGCCTAGCGGGGGGCTACACCGGGGAGCTGTTTTTT
many	TRBJ2-3	.	TRBV7-8	CASSLADTQYF	TGTGCCAGCAGCTTAGCAGATACGCAGTATTTT
many	TRBJ1-1	.	TRBV3-2	CASSQGVFRGNTEAFF	TGTGCCAGCAGCCAAGGGGTCTTTAGGGGAAACACTGAAGCTTTCTTT
few	TRBJ1-5	.	TRBV27	CASSLSQAAQPQHF	TGTGCCAGCAGTTTATCCCAGGCCGCTCAGCCCCAGCATTTT
many	TRBJ2-2	.	TRBV7-2	CASSSFVGNTGELFF	TGTGCCAGCAGCAGCTTTGTTGGGAACACCGGGGAGCTGTTTTTT
many	TRBJ2-1	TRBD1	TRBV27	CASGSGTGLINEQFF	TGTGCCAGCGGATCCGGGACAGGGTTAATCAATGAGCAGTTCTTC